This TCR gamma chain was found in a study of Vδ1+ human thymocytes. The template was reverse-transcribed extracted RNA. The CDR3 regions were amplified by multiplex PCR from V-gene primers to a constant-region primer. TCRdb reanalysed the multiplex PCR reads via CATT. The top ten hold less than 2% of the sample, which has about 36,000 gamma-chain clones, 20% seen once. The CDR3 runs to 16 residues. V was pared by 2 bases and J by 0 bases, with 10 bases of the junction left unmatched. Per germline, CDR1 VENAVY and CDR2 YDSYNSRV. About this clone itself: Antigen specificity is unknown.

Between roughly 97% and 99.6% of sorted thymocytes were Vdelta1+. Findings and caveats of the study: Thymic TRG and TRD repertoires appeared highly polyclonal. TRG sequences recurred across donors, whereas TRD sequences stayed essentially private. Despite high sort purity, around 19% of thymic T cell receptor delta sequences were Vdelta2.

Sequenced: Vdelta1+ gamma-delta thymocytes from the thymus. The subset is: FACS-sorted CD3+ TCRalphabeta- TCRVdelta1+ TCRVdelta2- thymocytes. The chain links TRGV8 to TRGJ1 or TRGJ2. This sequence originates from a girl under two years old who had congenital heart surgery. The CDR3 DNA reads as TGTGCCACCTGGGATATCAGGTCGTCGAATTATTATAAGAAACTCTTT. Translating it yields CATWDIRSSNYYKKLF.